Many counts were recorded for the clone carrying this T cell receptor beta chain. Its target is not known. These data originate in a study of CD8 T cells in ankylosing spondylitis. The TCR beta libraries were generated through quantitative 5'-RACE incorporating molecular barcodes. TCRdb re-called the 5' RACE reads with MiXCR, one entry per CDR3 protein. The sample lists some 220,000 distinct CDR3 sequences; approximately 7.6% were seen once. The germline V and J ends were trimmed by 7 bases and 8 bases, with 15 bases remaining between them. The CDR3 consists of 12 residues. CDR1 and CDR2 from the germline V gene are SQVTM and ANQGSEA. Study findings and constraints: In ankylosing spondylitis patients, matched synovial fluid reportedly showed significant enrichment of disease-linked clones. Typical of ankylosing spondylitis blood, it appeared, was a TCR beta motif of eight highly homologous variants.

This TCR derives from a female donor with ankylosing spondylitis or in good health (not recorded which). The sequenced material came from blood, either unsorted or a sorted T cell fraction (not recorded which). This sequence joins TRBV29-1 and TRBJ2-1; tentatively, D is TRBD1 (6 bases). DNA for the CDR3: TGCAGCGCTTTGGGGGCTAGGGATGAGCAGTTCTTC. Its translation is CSALGARDEQFF.